The 22 T cell receptor beta chains listed next were all sequenced from one sample in a study of CD8 T cells in ankylosing spondylitis. TCRdb passed the 5' RACE reads through MiXCR, listing each CDR3 protein once. The table records around 280,000 distinct CDR3 sequences, roughly 20% of them present only once. Material: blood, either unsorted or a sorted T cell fraction (not recorded which). The source of these receptors is a male donor with ankylosing spondylitis or in good health (not recorded which).

This clonotype has just a few counts. The J gene is TRBJ1-6, the V gene TRBV27, with D possibly being TRBD1 (5 bases). CDR1 and CDR2 from the germline V gene are MNHEY and SMNVEV (reference sequence). The CDR3 covers 15 residues. With 5 bases removed from V and 4 bases from J, the gap between germline ends came to 12 bases. CDR3 DNA: TGTGCCAGCAGTCCCCAGGGACTTTATAATTCACCCCTCCACTTT. Protein: CASSPQGLYNSPLHF.

This chain connects TRBV15 to TRBJ1-4; D is uncertain. CDR3 length equals 16 residues. The V end lost 3 bases, the J end lost 5 bases, and 16 bases lay between the germline ends. CDR1 and CDR2 (germline): LNHNV, YYDKDF (reference sequence). The chain's CDR3 is CATSSEVGVANEKLFF. CDR3 DNA: TGTGCCACCAGCAGCGAAGTAGGAGTGGCGAATGAAAAACTGTTTTTT.

The chain joins TRBV21-1 to TRBJ2-1; TRBD1 is the table's D call, not checked against the DNA. TRBV21-1 is a recognized pseudogene. This CDR3 region has 14 residues. CDR3 coding DNA: TGTGCCAGCAAGGACAGGGAAAGCTACAATGAGCAGTTCTTC. As protein: CASKDRESYNEQFF.

This chain uses TRBV5-1 with TRBJ2-3; TRBD2 agrees at 10 bases. CDR3 length: 17 residues. V lost 0 bases to trimming and J lost 0 bases; unmatched junction nucleotides: 4. Per the germline V gene, CDR1 is SGHRS and CDR2 is YFSETQ. CDR3 region: CASSLATSGMSTDTQYF. In DNA form, the CDR3 reads TGCGCCAGCAGCTTGGCCACTAGCGGGATGAGCACAGATACGCAGTATTTT.

The rearrangement links TRBV19 to TRBJ1-2; TRBD1 aligns across 7 bases. In germline, CDR1 is LNHDA, CDR2 SQIVND (reference sequence). The CDR3 is made up of 14 amino acids. The V gene end was trimmed by 4 bases and the J gene end by 5 bases; junction bases not matched to a gene: 7. CDR3 residues: CASSKLGQAYGYTF. The CDR3, as DNA: TGTGCCAGTAGTAAGCTCGGACAGGCATATGGCTACACCTTC.

With respect to this clonotype: One base away lies a much larger clone, so this may be a sequencing read error. The chain is built from TRBV24-1 and TRBJ2-1; D is unresolved. The CDR3 contains 15 residues. Germline loops: CDR1 KGHDR, CDR2 SFDVKD. V lost 6 bases, J lost 7 bases, and 18 bases lay in between. This CDR3 is CATSIEVGMGNEQFF. Written as DNA, the CDR3 is TGTGCCACCAGTATCGAAGTGGGTATGGGGAATGAGCAGTTCTTC.

A few counts support this clonotype. The V call is TRBV4-2, the J call TRBJ2-3, with TRBD2 as a possible D gene (5 bases). Germline V gives CDR1 LGHNA, CDR2 YNFKEQ. This CDR3 has 16 residues. V shed 0 bases and J shed 4 bases, with 14 bases lying between them. The CDR3 reads CASSQDASSRSDTQYF. In DNA form, the CDR3 reads TGTGCCAGCAGCCAAGATGCTTCTAGCAGATCAGATACGCAGTATTTT.

This chain uses TRBV20-1 with TRBJ1-6; D call uncertain. This CDR3 comprises 14 residues. Trimming pared 3 bases from V and 7 bases from J, leaving 13 bases between. In germline, CDR1 is DFQATT, CDR2 SNEGSKA (reference sequence). The chain's CDR3 is CSASYRSLNSPLHF. CDR3 coding DNA: TGCAGTGCTAGCTATAGATCCTTGAATTCACCCCTCCACTTT.

This clonotype has only a few counts. The rearrangement uses TRBV20-1 and TRBJ2-1; D is unresolved. Germline CDR1 DFQATT, CDR2 SNEGSKA (reference sequence). The length of the CDR3 is 13 residues. In DNA form, the CDR3 reads TGCAGCGCCTGGTCCGGTGGGGTGGATGAGCAGTTCTTC. Encoded protein: CSAWSGGVDEQFF.

In this sample, this clonotype turned up a few times. The chain couples TRBV5-1 to TRBJ1-1; a possible D gene is TRBD1 (5 bases). The CDR3 covers 13 residues. Germline V gene sequence: CDR1 SGHRS, CDR2 YFSETQ. V was pared by 0 bases and J by 7 bases, with 10 bases between. DNA for the CDR3: TGCGCCAGCAGCTTGGTGGGGGACCGTGAAGCTTTCTTT. Translated: CASSLVGDREAFF.

The V call is TRBV12-3 or TRBV12-4, the J call TRBJ1-1, with D tentatively TRBD1 (6 bases). V dropped 2 bases and J dropped 4 bases, with 8 bases sitting between them. The CDR3 sequence is 13 residues long. In nucleotides, the CDR3 is TGTGCCAGCAGTTTAACAGGGCGCACTGAAGCTTTCTTT. This encodes CASSLTGRTEAFF.

This clonotype was counted many times. The chain couples TRBV25-1 to TRBJ1-1, with 8 bases matching TRBD1. CDR3 length equals 13 residues. Trimming cost V 6 bases and J 5 bases; bases outside gene matches: 5. Germline CDR1 is MGHDK and CDR2 is SYGVNS. DNA for the CDR3: TGTGCCAGCAGCCAGGGGGCGGGAACTGAAGCTTTCTTT. It translates to CASSQGAGTEAFF.

This clonotype was found a few times. V usage is TRBV5-6 and J usage is TRBJ2-3; no definite D call. With 4 bases removed from V and 2 bases from J, the gap between germline ends came to 8 bases. Germline loops: CDR1 SGHDT, CDR2 YYEEEE. The CDR3 contains 13 residues. CDR3 sequence reads: CASSLYDTDTQYF. The CDR3 coding sequence is TGTGCCAGCAGCCTATATGACACAGATACGCAGTATTTT.

The V and J genes are TRBV20-1 and TRBJ2-5; no definite D call. Germline V gene data show CDR1 as DFQATT and CDR2 as SNEGSKA (reference sequence). The CDR3 is 13 residues long. Trimming shortened V by 0 bases and J by 8 bases, and 13 bases separated the two germline ends. The CDR3 sequence is CSARDRLLTTQYF. Here the CDR3 DNA reads TGCAGTGCTAGAGATCGACTGCTCACCACCCAGTACTTC.

J is TRBJ2-1 and V is TRBV5-1; D is perhaps TRBD2 (6 bases). CDR3 size: 17 residues. CDR1 SGHRS and CDR2 YFSETQ come from the germline V gene. Trimming shortened V by 0 bases and J by 1 base, and 14 bases separated the two germline ends. CDR3 nucleotide sequence: TGCGCCAGCAGCTTGGGGCGGGGCTCAAGTTCCTACAATGAGCAGTTCTTC. Its protein is CASSLGRGSSSYNEQFF.

This clonotype has a handful of counts. The chain is built from TRBV7-9 and TRBJ2-7; no reliable D call. There are 13 residues in the CDR3. V lost 7 bases, J lost 0 bases, and 10 bases lay in between. The germline gives CDR1 SEHNR, CDR2 FQNEAQ (reference sequence). CDR3 protein: CASTLAASYEQYV. The CDR3 bases are TGTGCCAGCACCCTCGCGGCCTCCTACGAGCAGTACGTC.

This chain links TRBV7-8 with TRBJ2-3; D remains unclear. Between the trimmed V and J ends, which lost 0 bases and 0 bases, there was a span of 13 bases. Germline CDR1 is SGHVS and CDR2 is FQNEAQ. There are 17 residues in the CDR3. The CDR3 DNA is TGTGCCAGCAGCTTAGCGCTGGCAAGGGAAAGCACAGATACGCAGTATTTT. Translated, it gives CASSLALARESTDTQYF.

The chain couples TRBV5-1 to TRBJ1-4; D possibly corresponds to TRBD1 (5 bases). Germline V gene data show CDR1 as SGHRS and CDR2 as YFSETQ. The CDR3 loop spans 15 amino acids. Trimming removed 0 bases at V and 5 bases at J, with 11 bases between. The CDR3, as DNA: TGCGCCAGCAGCTTGGTTTTTCGGACAAATGAAAAACTGTTTTTT. Translated, it gives CASSLVFRTNEKLFF.

This clonotype showed up just a few times. The chain carries TRBV5-5 and TRBJ2-2; 10 nucleotides agree with TRBD1. V lost 4 bases and J lost 4; bases outside the gene matches: 1. The CDR3 is 14 residues long. Germline CDR1 and CDR2: SGHKS and YYEKEE (reference sequence). The CDR3 nucleotides are TGTGCCAGCAGCGACAGGGGGCCCACCGGGGAGCTGTTTTTT. This sequence encodes CASSDRGPTGELFF.

V gene TRBV7-9 combines with J gene TRBJ2-3; 13 bases map to TRBD2. Germline V gives CDR1 SEHNR, CDR2 FQNEAQ (reference sequence). The CDR3 has 16 residues. J lost 5 bases, V lost 5 bases, and 7 bases had no gene match. The CDR3 spells CASSERLAGGGDTQYF. The CDR3 DNA follows: TGTGCCAGCAGCGAACGACTAGCGGGAGGTGGAGATACGCAGTATTTT.

The rearrangement joins TRBV20-1 to TRBJ2-3, with 7 bases matching TRBD2. The CDR3 runs to 14 residues. The ends lost 1 base at V and 2 bases at J; junction bases unmatched: 3. Germline V lookup: CDR1 DFQATT, CDR2 SNEGSKA (reference sequence). The CDR3 nucleotides read TGCAGTGCTAGAGTCAGCGGGAACACAGATACGCAGTATTTT. Protein product: CSARVSGNTDTQYF.

Many counts were recorded for this clonotype. The chain couples TRBV29-1 to TRBJ2-2; the D gene is possibly TRBD1 (5 bases). The CDR3 runs 14 residues. The V gene's germline CDR1 is SQVTM and CDR2 ANQGSEA. V gave up 3 bases and J gave up 2 bases, with 10 bases separating them. The CDR3 spells CSVDTRENTGELFF. Here the CDR3 DNA reads TGCAGCGTTGATACCAGGGAAAACACCGGGGAGCTGTTTTTT.